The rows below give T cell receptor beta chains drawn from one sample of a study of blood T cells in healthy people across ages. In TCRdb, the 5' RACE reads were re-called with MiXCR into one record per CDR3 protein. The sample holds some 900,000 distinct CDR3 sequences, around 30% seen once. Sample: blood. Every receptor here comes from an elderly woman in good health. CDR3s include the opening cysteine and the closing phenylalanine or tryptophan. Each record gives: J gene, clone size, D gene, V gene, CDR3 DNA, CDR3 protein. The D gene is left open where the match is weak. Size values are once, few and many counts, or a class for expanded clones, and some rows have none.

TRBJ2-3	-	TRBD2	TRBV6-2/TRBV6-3	TGTGCCAGCAGCACGAGGACTAGCGGGGGGCCACCCGACACAGATACGCAGTATTTT	CASSTRTSGGPPDTDTQYF
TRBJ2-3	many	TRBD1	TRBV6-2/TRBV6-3	TGTGCCAGCACCCTTGCCCCACAGGGGCGCACAGATACGCAGTATTTT	CASTLAPQGRTDTQYF
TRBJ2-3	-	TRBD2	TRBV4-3	TGCGCCAGCAGCCAGGCCTGGGGGGGGGACACAGATACGCAGTATTTT	CASSQAWGGDTDTQYF
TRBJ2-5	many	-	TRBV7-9	TGTGCCAGCAGCTTAAAGGAAAAAGGAGAGACCCAGTACTTC	CASSLKEKGETQYF
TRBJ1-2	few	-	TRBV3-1	TGTGCCAGCAGCCAAGGCGCAGCTGTAGGAGGGGGCTACACCTTC	CASSQGAAVGGGYTF
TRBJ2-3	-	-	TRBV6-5	TGTGCCAGCAATAGGATGGGACCACGGGATACGCAGTATTTT	CASNRMGPRDTQYF
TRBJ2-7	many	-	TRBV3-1	TGTGCCAGCAGCCAAGCCTCCTACGAGCAGTACTTC	CASSQASYEQYF
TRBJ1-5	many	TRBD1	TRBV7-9	TGTGCCAGCACCGGACAGGGTCTAAATCAGCCCCAGCATTTT	CASTGQGLNQPQHF
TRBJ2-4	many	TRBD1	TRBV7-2	TGTGCCAGCAGCTCGTTGACAGGGGGCCCATACATTCAGTACTTC	CASSSLTGGPYIQYF
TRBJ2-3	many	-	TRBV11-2	TGTGCCAGCAGCCAAAGGGCGGGTAGCACAGATACGCAGTATTTT	CASSQRAGSTDTQYF
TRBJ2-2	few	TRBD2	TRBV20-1	TGCAGTGCTAGAGACCTTGGGACTAGCGGTTACACCGGGGAGCTGTTTTTT	CSARDLGTSGYTGELFF
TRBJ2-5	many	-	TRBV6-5	TGTGCCAGCAGTTACTCCGTATACCCTGTTAAAGAGACCCAGTACTTC	CASSYSVYPVKETQYF
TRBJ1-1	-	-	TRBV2	TGTGCCAGCAGCGACGGGACATCAGTTCCCAACACTGAAGCTTTCTTT	CASSDGTSVPNTEAFF
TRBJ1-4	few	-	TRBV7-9	TGTGCCAGCAACTTTAAGGGCGATAATGAAAAACTGTTTTTT	CASNFKGDNEKLFF
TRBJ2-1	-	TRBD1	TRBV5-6	TGTGCCAGCGTAGGACAGGGGTTCTACAATGAGCAGTTCTTC	CASVGQGFYNEQFF
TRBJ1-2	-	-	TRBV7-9	TGTGCCAGCAGCTTAGATCAAGCTAACTATGGCTACACCTTC	CASSLDQANYGYTF
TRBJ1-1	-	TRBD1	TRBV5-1	TGCGTCAGCAGCTTACAGGGGACTGAAGCTTTCTTT	CVSSLQGTEAFF
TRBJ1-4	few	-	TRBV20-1	TGCAGTACTACGGGGGCAGCTAATGAAAAACTGTTTTTT	CSTTGAANEKLFF
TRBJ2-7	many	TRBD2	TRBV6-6	TGTGCCAGCAGTTTCGCGGGGGGGGAGCAGTACTTC	CASSFAGGEQYF
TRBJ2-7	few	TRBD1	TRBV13	TGTGCCAGCAGAAATAGACAGGGGGCCTACGAGCAGTACTTC	CASRNRQGAYEQYF
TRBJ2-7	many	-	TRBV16	TGTGCCAGCAGCCAAGGGCGGGACAGTTCCTACGAGCAGTACTTC	CASSQGRDSSYEQYF
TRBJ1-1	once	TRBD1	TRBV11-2	TGTGCCAGCAGCATACCAGGGGGGGTTATGAACACTGAAGCTTTCTTT	CASSIPGGVMNTEAFF
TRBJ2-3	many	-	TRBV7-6	TGTGCCAGCAGCTTAGGGCAACAGACCTTCACAGATACGCAGTATTTT	CASSLGQQTFTDTQYF
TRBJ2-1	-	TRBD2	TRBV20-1	TGCAGTGCTAGAGTTAGCGGGGGGGCGTTTGAGCAGTTCTTC	CSARVSGGAFEQFF
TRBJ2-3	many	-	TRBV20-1	TGCAGTGCTAGAGTAGGGGGGGAGATCGGAGATACGCAGTATTTT	CSARVGGEIGDTQYF
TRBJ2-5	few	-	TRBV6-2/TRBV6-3	TGTGCCAGCGGTGCCTGGCTAGAGACCCAGTACTTC	CASGAWLETQYF
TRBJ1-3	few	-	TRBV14	TGTGCCAGCAGCCAAAAAAGAAACACCATATATTTT	CASSQKRNTIYF
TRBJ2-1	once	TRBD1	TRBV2	TGTGCCAGCAAGTCGGGGACAGGGGCATATTATGAGCAGTTCTTC	CASKSGTGAYYEQFF
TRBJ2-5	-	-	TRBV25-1	TGTGCCAGCAGTGAGCCGGAAGGGGGAATTCAAGAGACCCAGTACTTC	CASSEPEGGIQETQYF
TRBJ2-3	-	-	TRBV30	TGTGCCTGGAGTAGGACCAGTCCGAGCACAGATACGCAGTATTTT	CAWSRTSPSTDTQYF
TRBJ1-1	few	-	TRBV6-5	TGTGCTATCGGGGAGAGCACTGAAGCTTTCTTT	CAIGESTEAFF
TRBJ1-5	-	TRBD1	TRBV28	TGTGCCAGCAATGGTAAAGTGCTGGGAGGGGGCAGAAATCAGCCCCAGCATTTT	CASNGKVLGGGRNQPQHF
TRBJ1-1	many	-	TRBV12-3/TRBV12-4	TGTGCCAGCAGCTTACAGGGTTACACTGAAGCTTTCTTT	CASSLQGYTEAFF
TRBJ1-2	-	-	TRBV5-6	TGTGCCAGCAGCGATACCACGAAGGAGGACCGTGACTATGGCTACACCTTC	CASSDTTKEDRDYGYTF
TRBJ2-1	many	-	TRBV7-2	TGTGCCAGCAGCTTCCCAGGGGTGGGAAATGAGCAGTTCTTC	CASSFPGVGNEQFF
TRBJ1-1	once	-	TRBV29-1	TGCGGCGTCCAGGGACTCTACCTGGACACTGAAGCTTTCTTT	CGVQGLYLDTEAFF
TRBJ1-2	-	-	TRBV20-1	TGCAGTGCTAGTCTGGTTATCGGAGGCTACATCTTC	CSASLVIGGYIF
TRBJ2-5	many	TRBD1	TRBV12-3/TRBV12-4	TGTGCCAGCAGCTTTGGACAGGGGCGAGAGACCCAGTACTTC	CASSFGQGRETQYF
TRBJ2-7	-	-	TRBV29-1	TGCAGCGTTGCAAATACGGCAGGGGGGTACGAGCAGTACTTC	CSVANTAGGYEQYF
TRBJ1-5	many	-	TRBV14	TGTGCCAGCAGCCATAATGGTAGCCGGATGAGCAATCAGCCCCAGCATTTT	CASSHNGSRMSNQPQHF
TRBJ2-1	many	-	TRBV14	TGTGCCAGCAGCGGCCTCCGGGGGTACTACAATGAGCAGTTCTTC	CASSGLRGYYNEQFF
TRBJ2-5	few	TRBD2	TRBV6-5	TGTGCCAGCAGGACTAGCGGGGGGGGTGAGCAGTACTTC	CASRTSGGGEQYF
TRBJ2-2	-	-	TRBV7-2	TGTGCCAGCAGCTTACAGGGGCGCGCCGGGGAGCTGTTTTTT	CASSLQGRAGELFF
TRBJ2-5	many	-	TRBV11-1	TGTGCCAGCAGCTTAGATTTCCCAGAGACCCAGTACTTC	CASSLDFPETQYF
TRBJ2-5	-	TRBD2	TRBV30	TGTGCCTGGAACAAGCGGGGGCGAGGGGAGACCCAGTACTTC	CAWNKRGRGETQYF
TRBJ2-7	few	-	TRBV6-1	TGTGCCAGCAGTGAACTGGGACCCTCCTACGAGCAGTACTTC	CASSELGPSYEQYF
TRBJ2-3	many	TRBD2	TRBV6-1	TGTGCCAGCAGTCTTAGGACTAGCGGGGGTACCCTAGATACGCAGTATTTT	CASSLRTSGGTLDTQYF
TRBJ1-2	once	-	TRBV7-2	TGTGCCAGCAGCTTAGAAAAGATTAACTATGGCCACACCTTC	CASSLEKINYGHTF
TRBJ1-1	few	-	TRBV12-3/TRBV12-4	TGTGCCAGCAGCCCTCGACAGATGAACACTGAAGCTTTCTTT	CASSPRQMNTEAFF
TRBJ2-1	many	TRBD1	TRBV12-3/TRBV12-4	TGTGCCGCTACAGGGGAATCCTACAATGAGCAGTTCTTC	CAATGESYNEQFF
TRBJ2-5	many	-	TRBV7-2	TGTGCCAGCAGCTTAGAGGGCCTAGCGACAGAGACCCAGTACTTC	CASSLEGLATETQYF
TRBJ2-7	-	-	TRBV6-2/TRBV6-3	TGTGCCAGCAGTTCGAGGCCGGGATCTACCTACGAGCAGTACTTC	CASSSRPGSTYEQYF
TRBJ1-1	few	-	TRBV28	TGTGCCAGCAGTTTCAAGGTGCCTGAAGCTTTCTTT	CASSFKVPEAFF
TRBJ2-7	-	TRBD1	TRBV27	TGTGCCAGCAGTTTGAAATACGGGACAGGGGGCATCTACGAGCAGTACTTC	CASSLKYGTGGIYEQYF
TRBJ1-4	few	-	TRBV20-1	TGCAGTGCTAGAGGGATAGGCCCTAATGAAAAACTGTTTTTT	CSARGIGPNEKLFF